The 11 T cell receptor beta chains in this list originate from one sample, sequenced in a study of T cell changes during pregnancy in multiple sclerosis. Clones were read by immunoSEQ multiplex PCR, and TCRdb kept only the in-frame ones, dropping some. The data contain tens of thousands of clones, about 87% of them seen just once; the ten biggest clones take up around 0.58%. The sample consisted of CD4+ T cells from peripheral blood mononuclear cells, taken in the first trimester of pregnancy. The receptors derive from a female donor with multiple sclerosis, enrolled in a pregnancy study.

The V gene is TRBV4-2, the J gene TRBJ2-2; unclear D gene. CDR1 and CDR2 (germline): LGHNA, YNFKEQ. The V gene lost 0 bases and the J gene lost 5 bases, with 7 bases spanning the gap. The CDR3 is 14 residues long. CDR3 residues: CASSQEHGTGELFF. The CDR3 coding sequence is TGTGCCAGCAGCCAAGAACACGGGACCGGGGAGCTGTTTTTT.

This clone occurred once. The CDR3 here is CASSPAPGLANTQYF. The CDR3 nucleotides are TGTGCCAGCAGTCCCGCCCCGGGACTAGCCAATACGCAGTATTTT. The rearrangement links TRBV6-5 to TRBJ2-3, with 9 positions matching TRBD2. Trimming at V came to 5 bases and at J to 7 bases, leaving 10 bases not matched to a gene. This CDR3 has 15 residues. Germline loops: CDR1 MNHEY, CDR2 SVGAGI.

The genes are TRBV19 and TRBJ1-2; D possibly corresponds to TRBD1 (5 bases). V was trimmed by 1 base and J by 4 bases, leaving 13 bases between them. Germline assignment: CDR1 LNHDA and CDR2 SQIVND (reference sequence). The CDR3 covers 15 residues. The CDR3: CASSIAGAGTYGYTF. For the CDR3, the DNA is TGTGCCAGTAGTATAGCCGGGGCGGGGACCTATGGCTACACCTTC.

Comments on this clone: Different DNA sequences within this sample yield the same CDR3. The genes are TRBV27 and TRBJ2-7, with 8 nucleotides matching TRBD1. Germline-derived CDR1 and CDR2 are MNHEY and SMNVEV (reference sequence). CDR3 length: 13 amino acids. Trimming took 2 bases from V and 4 from J; bases not matched to a gene: 1. CDR3 bases: TGTGCCAGCAGTTTAAACAGGGGGTACGAGCAGTACTTC. It encodes CASSLNRGYEQYF.

This clone was seen only a few times. The V gene is TRBV7-9, the J gene TRBJ2-7, with D hard to call. Germline CDR1 SEHNR, CDR2 FQNEAQ (reference sequence). This CDR3 is 14 amino acids long. Trimming pared 2 bases from V and 1 base from J, leaving 9 bases between. The chain's CDR3 is CASSLNPPSYEQYF. The DNA for the CDR3 is TGTGCCAGCAGCTTAAATCCTCCTTCCTACGAGCAGTACTTC.

This clone was counted a single time. V gene TRBV12-5 combines with J gene TRBJ2-1, with 9 bases identical to TRBD1. Germline V gene lookup returns CDR1 LGHNT and CDR2 FRNRAP. V shed 6 bases and J 8 bases; nucleotides not matched to a gene: 8. The CDR3 contains 14 residues. The CDR3 coding sequence is TGTGCTAGTGGCTCCTCCGGGACAGGGCATGAGCAGTTCTTC. Translating gives CASGSSGTGHEQFF.

The chain recombines TRBV28 with TRBJ2-7; 9 bases fit TRBD2. This CDR3 spans 15 amino acids. Germline CDR1 reads MDHEN; CDR2 reads SYDVKM. After removal of 3 bases from V and 6 bases from J, the junction contained 9 bases not matched to a gene. CDR3: CASSFRLAGRGEQYF. In DNA form, the CDR3 reads TGTGCCAGCAGTTTCCGGCTAGCGGGACGGGGCGAGCAGTACTTC.

This clone was seen just once. V usage is TRBV13 and J usage is TRBJ2-7; 8 bases agree with TRBD1. V was pared by 8 bases and J by 4 bases, with 13 bases of the junction left unmatched. The CDR3 runs 15 residues. CDR1 and CDR2 (germline): PRHDT, FYEKMQ (reference sequence). CDR3 DNA: TGTGCCAGCGGCCGAGTTTCCGGACAGGGTTACGAGCAGTACTTC. Translating it yields CASGRVSGQGYEQYF.

The gene calls are TRBV5-4 and TRBJ1-2; 7 bases fit TRBD1. The CDR3 runs 13 residues. From germline, CDR1 is SGHNT and CDR2 YYREEE (reference sequence). V shed 5 bases, J shed 5 bases, and the junction held 6 bases outside the gene matches. Written as DNA, the CDR3 is TGTGCCAGCAGTCACAGGGGTGATTATGGCTACACCTTC. Translation gives CASSHRGDYGYTF.

The CDR3 reads CASSPQGQQMNTEAFF. In nucleotides, the CDR3 is TGTGCCAGCTCACCCCAAGGACAGCAAATGAACACTGAAGCTTTCTTT. This chain connects TRBV18 to TRBJ1-1, with D perhaps TRBD1 (6 bases). CDR3 length: 16 amino acids. Trimming pared 3 bases from V and 0 bases from J, leaving 14 bases between. CDR1 and CDR2 (germline): KGHSH, LQKENI.

This clone was detected only once. This sequence joins TRBV5-1 and TRBJ2-7, with 7 nucleotides matching TRBD1. Germline V lookup: CDR1 SGHRS, CDR2 YFSETQ. The CDR3 totals 14 residues. Germline trimming cut 3 bases from V and 0 bases from J; bases unmatched to any gene: 3. CDR3 DNA: TGCGCCAGCAGCTCGACAGGGAGCTCCTACGAGCAGTACTTC. Its translation: CASSSTGSSYEQYF.